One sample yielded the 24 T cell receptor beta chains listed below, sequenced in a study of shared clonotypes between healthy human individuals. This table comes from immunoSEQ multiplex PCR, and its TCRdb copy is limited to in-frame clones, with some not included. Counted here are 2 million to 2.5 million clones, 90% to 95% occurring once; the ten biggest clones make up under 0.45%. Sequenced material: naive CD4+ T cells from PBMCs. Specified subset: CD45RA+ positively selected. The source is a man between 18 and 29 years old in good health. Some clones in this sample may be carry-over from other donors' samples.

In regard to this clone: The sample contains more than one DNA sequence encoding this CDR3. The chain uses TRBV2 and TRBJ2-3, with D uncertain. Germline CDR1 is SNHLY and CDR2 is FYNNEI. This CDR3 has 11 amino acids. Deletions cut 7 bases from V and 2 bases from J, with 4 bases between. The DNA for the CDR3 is TGTGCCAGCATCCTCACAGATACGCAGTATTTT. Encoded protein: CASILTDTQYF.

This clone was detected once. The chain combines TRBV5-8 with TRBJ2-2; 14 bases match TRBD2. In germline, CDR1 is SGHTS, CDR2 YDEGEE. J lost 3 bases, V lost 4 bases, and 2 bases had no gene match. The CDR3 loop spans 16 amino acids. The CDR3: CASSRTSGRYTGELFF. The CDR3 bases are TGTGCCAGCAGCAGGACTAGCGGGAGGTACACCGGGGAGCTGTTTTTT.

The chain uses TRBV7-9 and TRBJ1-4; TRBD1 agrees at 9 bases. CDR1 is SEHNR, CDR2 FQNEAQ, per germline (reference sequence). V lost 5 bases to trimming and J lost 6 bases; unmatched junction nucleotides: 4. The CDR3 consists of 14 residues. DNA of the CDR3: TGTGCCAGCAGCAGCGGGACAGGGCATGAAAAACTGTTTTTT. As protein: CASSSGTGHEKLFF.

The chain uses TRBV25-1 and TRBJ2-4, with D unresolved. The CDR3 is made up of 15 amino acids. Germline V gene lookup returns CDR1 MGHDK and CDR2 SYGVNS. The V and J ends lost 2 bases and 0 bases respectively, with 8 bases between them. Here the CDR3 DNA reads TGTGCCAGCAGTGAACCGCATGCAGCCAAAAACATTCAGTACTTC. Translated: CASSEPHAAKNIQYF. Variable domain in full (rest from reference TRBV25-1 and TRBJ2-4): EADIYQTPRYLVIGTGKKITLECSQTMGHDKMYWYQQDPGMELHLIHYSYGVNSTEKGDLSSESTVSRIRTEHFPLTLESARPSHTSQYLCASSEPHAAKNIQYFGAGTRLSVL.

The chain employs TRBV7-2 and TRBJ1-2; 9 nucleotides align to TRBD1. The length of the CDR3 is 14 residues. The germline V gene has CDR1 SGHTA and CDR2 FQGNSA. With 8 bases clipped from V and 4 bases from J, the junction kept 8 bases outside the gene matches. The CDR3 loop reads CASASGQGIYGYTF. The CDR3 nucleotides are TGTGCCAGCGCGTCGGGACAGGGAATCTATGGCTACACCTTC.

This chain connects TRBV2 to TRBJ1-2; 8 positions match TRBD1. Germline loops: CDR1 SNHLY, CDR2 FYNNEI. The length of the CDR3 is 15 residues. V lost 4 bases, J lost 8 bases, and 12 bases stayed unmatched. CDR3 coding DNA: TGTGCCAGCAGTGTGAAGGGGCAGGGGGCAGGCGGCTACACCTTC. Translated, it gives CASSVKGQGAGGYTF.

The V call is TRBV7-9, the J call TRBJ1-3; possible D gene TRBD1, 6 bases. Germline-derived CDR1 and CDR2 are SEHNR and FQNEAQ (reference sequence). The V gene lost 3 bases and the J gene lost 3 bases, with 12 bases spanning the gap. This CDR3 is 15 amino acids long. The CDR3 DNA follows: TGTGCCAGCAGCTTGGCAGGGGCGTATGGAAACACCATATATTTT. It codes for CASSLAGAYGNTIYF. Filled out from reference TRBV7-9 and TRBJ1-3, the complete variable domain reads DTGVSQNPRHKITKRGQNVTFRCDPISEHNRLYWYRQTLGQGPEFLTYFQNEAQLEKSRLLSDRFSAERPKGSFSTLEIQRTEQGDSAMYLCASSLAGAYGNTIYFGEGSWLTVV.

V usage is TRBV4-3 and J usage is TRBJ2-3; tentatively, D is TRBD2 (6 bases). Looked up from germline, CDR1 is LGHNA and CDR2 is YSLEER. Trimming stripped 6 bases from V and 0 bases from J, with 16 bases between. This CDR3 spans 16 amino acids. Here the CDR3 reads CASSPRLAESTDTQYF. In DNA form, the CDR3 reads TGCGCCAGCAGTCCTCGATTAGCGGAGAGCACAGATACGCAGTATTTT.

CDR3 DNA: TGTGCCAGCAGTGGTACTTACTCTGGAAACACCATATATTTT. Its protein product is CASSGTYSGNTIYF. The chain carries TRBV28 and TRBJ1-3; D not certain. Trimming cost V 5 bases and J 0 bases, with 8 bases left between them. In germline, CDR1 is MDHEN, CDR2 SYDVKM. The CDR3 spans 14 residues.

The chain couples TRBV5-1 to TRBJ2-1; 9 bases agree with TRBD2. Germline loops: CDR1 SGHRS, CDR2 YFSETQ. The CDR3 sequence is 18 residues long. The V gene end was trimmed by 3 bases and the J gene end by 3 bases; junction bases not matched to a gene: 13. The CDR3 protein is CASSSQPSGRSDYNEQFF. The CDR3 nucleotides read TGCGCCAGCAGCTCCCAGCCAAGCGGGAGGAGCGACTACAATGAGCAGTTCTTC.

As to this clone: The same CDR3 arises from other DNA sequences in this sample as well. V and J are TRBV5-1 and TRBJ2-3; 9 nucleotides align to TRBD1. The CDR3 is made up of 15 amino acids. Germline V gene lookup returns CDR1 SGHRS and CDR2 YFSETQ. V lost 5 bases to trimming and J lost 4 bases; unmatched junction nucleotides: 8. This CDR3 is CASSPGTGSADTQYF. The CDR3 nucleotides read TGCGCCAGCAGTCCCGGGACAGGGTCTGCAGATACGCAGTATTTT.

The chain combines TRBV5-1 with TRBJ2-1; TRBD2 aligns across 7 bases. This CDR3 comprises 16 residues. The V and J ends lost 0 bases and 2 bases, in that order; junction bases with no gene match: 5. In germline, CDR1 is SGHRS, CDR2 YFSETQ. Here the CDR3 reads CASSLGAGAAYNEQFF. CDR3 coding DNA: TGCGCCAGCAGCTTGGGGGCGGGAGCTGCCTACAATGAGCAGTTCTTC.

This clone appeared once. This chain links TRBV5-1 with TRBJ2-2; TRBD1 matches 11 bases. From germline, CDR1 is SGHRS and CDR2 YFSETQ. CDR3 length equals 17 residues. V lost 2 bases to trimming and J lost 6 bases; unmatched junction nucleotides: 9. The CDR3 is CASSLRNRDRGSGELFF. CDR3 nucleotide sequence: TGCGCCAGCAGCTTACGGAACCGGGACAGGGGGTCCGGGGAGCTGTTTTTT. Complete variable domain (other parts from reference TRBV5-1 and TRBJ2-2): KAGVTQTPRYLIKTRGQQVTLSCSPISGHRSVSWYQQTPGQGLQFLFEYFSETQRNKGNFPGRFSGRQFSNSRSEMNVSTLELGDSALYLCASSLRNRDRGSGELFFGEGSRLTVL.

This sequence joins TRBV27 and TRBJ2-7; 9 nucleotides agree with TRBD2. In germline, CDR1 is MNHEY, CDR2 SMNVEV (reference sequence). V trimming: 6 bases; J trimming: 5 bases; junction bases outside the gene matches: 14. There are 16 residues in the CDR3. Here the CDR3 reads CASSSGPSGVGHEQYF. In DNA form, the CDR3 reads TGTGCCAGCAGCTCAGGACCTAGCGGGGTCGGACACGAGCAGTACTTC.

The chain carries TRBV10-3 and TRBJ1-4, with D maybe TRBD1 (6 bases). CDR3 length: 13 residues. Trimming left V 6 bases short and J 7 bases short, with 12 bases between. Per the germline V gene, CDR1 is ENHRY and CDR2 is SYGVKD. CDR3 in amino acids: CAIRQGASEKLFF. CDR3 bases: TGTGCCATCAGACAGGGTGCGAGTGAAAAACTGTTTTTT.

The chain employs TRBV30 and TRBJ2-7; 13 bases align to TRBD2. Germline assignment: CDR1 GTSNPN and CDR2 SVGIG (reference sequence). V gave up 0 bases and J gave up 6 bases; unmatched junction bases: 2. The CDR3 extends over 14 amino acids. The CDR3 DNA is TGTGCCTGGAGTGTTAGACTAGCGGGAGGCGAGCAGTACTTC. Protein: CAWSVRLAGGEQYF.

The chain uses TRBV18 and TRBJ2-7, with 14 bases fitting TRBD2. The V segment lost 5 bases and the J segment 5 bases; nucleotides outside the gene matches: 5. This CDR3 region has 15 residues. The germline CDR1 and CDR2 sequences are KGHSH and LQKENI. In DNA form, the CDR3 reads TGTGCCAGCTCAGAGGGACTAGCGGGAGTAAACGAGCAGTACTTC. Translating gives CASSEGLAGVNEQYF.

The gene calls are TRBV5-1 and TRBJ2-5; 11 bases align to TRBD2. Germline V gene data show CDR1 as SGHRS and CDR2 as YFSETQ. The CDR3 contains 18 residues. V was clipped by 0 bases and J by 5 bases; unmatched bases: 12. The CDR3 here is CASSLGLLAGGPKETQYF. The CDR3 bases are TGCGCCAGCAGCTTGGGATTGCTAGCGGGAGGTCCAAAGGAGACCCAGTACTTC.

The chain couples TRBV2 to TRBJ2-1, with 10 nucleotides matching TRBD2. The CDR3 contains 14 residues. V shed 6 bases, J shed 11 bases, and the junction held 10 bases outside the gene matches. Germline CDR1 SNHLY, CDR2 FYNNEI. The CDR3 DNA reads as TGTGCCAGCAGATCTAGCGGGAGCGCAACAAAGCAGTTCTTC. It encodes CASRSSGSATKQFF.

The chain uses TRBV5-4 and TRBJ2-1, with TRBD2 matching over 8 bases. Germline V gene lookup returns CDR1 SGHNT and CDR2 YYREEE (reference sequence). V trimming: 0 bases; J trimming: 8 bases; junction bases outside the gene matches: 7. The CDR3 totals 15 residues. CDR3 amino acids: CASSLGGRRADEQFF. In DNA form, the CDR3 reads TGTGCCAGCAGCTTGGGCGGGAGGAGGGCCGATGAGCAGTTCTTC.

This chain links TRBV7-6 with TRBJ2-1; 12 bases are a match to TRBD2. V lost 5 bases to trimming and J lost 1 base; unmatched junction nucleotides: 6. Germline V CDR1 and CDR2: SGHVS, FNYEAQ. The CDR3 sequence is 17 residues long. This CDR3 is CASSEWTSGISYNEQFF. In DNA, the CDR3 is TGTGCCAGCAGCGAATGGACTAGCGGGATTTCCTACAATGAGCAGTTCTTC.

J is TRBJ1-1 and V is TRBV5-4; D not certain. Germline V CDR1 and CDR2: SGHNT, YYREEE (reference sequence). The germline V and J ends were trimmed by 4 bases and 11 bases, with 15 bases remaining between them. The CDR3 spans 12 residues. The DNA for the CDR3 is TGTGCCAGCAGCACCGGAGAGGGTTGGGCTTTCTTT. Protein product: CASSTGEGWAFF.

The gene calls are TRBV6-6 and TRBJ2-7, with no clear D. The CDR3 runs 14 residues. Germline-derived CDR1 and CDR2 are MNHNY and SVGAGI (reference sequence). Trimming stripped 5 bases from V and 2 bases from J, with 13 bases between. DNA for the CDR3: TGTGCCAGCAGTCCCCGGTCTCCTACCTACGAGCAGTACTTC. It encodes CASSPRSPTYEQYF.

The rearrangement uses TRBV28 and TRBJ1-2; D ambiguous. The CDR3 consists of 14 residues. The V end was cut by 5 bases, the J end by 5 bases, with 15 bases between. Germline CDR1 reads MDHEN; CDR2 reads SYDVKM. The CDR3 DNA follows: TGTGCCAGCAGTGAGGCGTCCAGGATGTATGGCTACACCTTC. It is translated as CASSEASRMYGYTF.